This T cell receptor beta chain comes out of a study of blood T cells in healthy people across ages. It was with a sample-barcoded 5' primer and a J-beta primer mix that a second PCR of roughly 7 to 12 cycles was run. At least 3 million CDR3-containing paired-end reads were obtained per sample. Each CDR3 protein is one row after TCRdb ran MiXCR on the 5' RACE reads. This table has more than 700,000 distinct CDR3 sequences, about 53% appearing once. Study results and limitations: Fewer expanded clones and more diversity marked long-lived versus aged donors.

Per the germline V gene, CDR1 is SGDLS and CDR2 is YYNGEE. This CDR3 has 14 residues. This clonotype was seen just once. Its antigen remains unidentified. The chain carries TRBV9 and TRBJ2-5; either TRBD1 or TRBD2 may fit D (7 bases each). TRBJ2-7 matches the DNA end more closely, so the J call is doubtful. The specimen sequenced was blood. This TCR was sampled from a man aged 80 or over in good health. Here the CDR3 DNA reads TGTGCCAGCAGCGTAGCAGGGGGGGGCTGCGAGCAGTACTTC. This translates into CASSVAGGGCEQYF.